A selection of T cell receptor beta chains follows, all from one sample in a study of regulatory T cells in long-lasting Graves disease. TCRdb re-called the multiplex PCR reads with MiXCR, one entry per CDR3 protein. The repertoire holds under 500,000 distinct CDR3 sequences, with around 20% as singletons. This sample comprised peripheral blood mononuclear cells (PBMCs), obtained when the disease was refractory, from a patient treated with antithyroid drugs. These receptors came from a female donor with Graves disease. Both conserved end residues are part of each CDR3. Each record gives: V gene, J gene, CDR3 protein.

V gene: TRBV5-5; J gene: TRBJ2-2; CDR3 protein: CASSEGTSGRGTGELFF
V gene: TRBV12-3/TRBV12-4; J gene: TRBJ1-3; CDR3 protein: CASSLGRTSGNTIYF
V gene: TRBV2; J gene: TRBJ2-7; CDR3 protein: CASLDRDSYEQYF
V gene: TRBV29-1; J gene: TRBJ2-4; CDR3 protein: CSVIYKNIQYF
V gene: TRBV6-1; J gene: TRBJ2-5; CDR3 protein: CASIPTGGTQETQYF
V gene: TRBV5-5; J gene: TRBJ2-7; CDR3 protein: CASSSRLGGYEQYF
V gene: TRBV28; J gene: TRBJ2-6; CDR3 protein: CASTVGWVSGANVLTF
V gene: TRBV7-9; J gene: TRBJ2-4; CDR3 protein: CASSRPGGRENIQYF
V gene: TRBV30; J gene: TRBJ2-7; CDR3 protein: CAWGLAATYEQYF
V gene: TRBV28; J gene: TRBJ2-1; CDR3 protein: CASGMMTGAYNEQFF
V gene: TRBV6-2/TRBV6-3; J gene: TRBJ2-5; CDR3 protein: CASSLGGYETQYF
V gene: TRBV28; J gene: TRBJ2-7; CDR3 protein: CASSFGGAREQYF
V gene: TRBV7-2; J gene: TRBJ1-5; CDR3 protein: CASSLGQGREQPQHF
V gene: TRBV5-1; J gene: TRBJ2-7; CDR3 protein: CASSLDGKSYEQYF
V gene: TRBV11-2; J gene: TRBJ2-2; CDR3 protein: CASTTSGGLNTGELFF
V gene: TRBV6-2/TRBV6-3; J gene: TRBJ2-1; CDR3 protein: CASSEGLTSRTYNEQFF
V gene: TRBV7-2; J gene: TRBJ2-1; CDR3 protein: CASSHSSGNNEQFF
V gene: TRBV10-2; J gene: TRBJ2-7; CDR3 protein: CASSEVRGSTYEQYF
V gene: TRBV12-3/TRBV12-4; J gene: TRBJ2-7; CDR3 protein: CASSIWQGNYEQYF
V gene: TRBV6-5; J gene: TRBJ2-7; CDR3 protein: CASSYSLARRQYF
V gene: TRBV28; J gene: TRBJ1-6; CDR3 protein: CASRAQGGINSPLHF
V gene: TRBV7-6; J gene: TRBJ2-7; CDR3 protein: CASSLGQEQTYEQYF
V gene: TRBV6-5; J gene: TRBJ2-2; CDR3 protein: CASSYTGGGGELFF
V gene: TRBV3-1; J gene: TRBJ1-2; CDR3 protein: CASSQDDLTNGYTF
V gene: TRBV4-1; J gene: TRBJ2-7; CDR3 protein: CASSQDLWGARGYEQYF
V gene: TRBV2; J gene: TRBJ2-7; CDR3 protein: CASTGAGTGIYEQYF
V gene: TRBV5-1; J gene: TRBJ1-1; CDR3 protein: CASSLGGGAGLTNTEAFF
V gene: TRBV6-2/TRBV6-3; J gene: TRBJ1-6; CDR3 protein: CASRGQINSPLHF